This TCR beta chain was retrieved from a study of beta chain features in type 1 diabetes. Isolated RNA was reverse transcribed in full, so expressed TCRB transcripts were sequenced. The data were produced by immunoSEQ multiplex PCR, yet TCRdb's version contains in-frame clones alone and is incomplete. The table includes some 110,000 clones, about a sixth detected once. CDR1 and CDR2 (germline): SGHRS, YFSETQ. V was pared by 3 bases and J by 6 bases, with 13 bases between. The CDR3 length is 14 residues. General study findings and limits: VDJ junctions from patients with type 1 diabetes contained fewer insertions and more deletions. Short templates might get an advantage during PCR, and this would be equal in patients and controls. Moderately but significantly shorter TCRB CDR3s were found in Type 1 diabetes patients in all four CD4+ subsets.

Notes on this clone: The antigen remains unidentified.

This chain uses TRBV5-1 with TRBJ2-1; perhaps D is TRBD1 or TRBD2 (5 bases each). The sample taken for sequencing was central memory CD4+ T cells from blood. This clonotype originated in a man aged 25-40 years with type 1 diabetes. In nucleotides, the CDR3 is TGCGCCAGCAGCTGGGGCGGAGGTTCCAATGAGCAGTTCTTC. Protein: CASSWGGGSNEQFF.